The 9 T cell receptor beta chains presented below share a single source sample, sequenced in a study of Graves' ophthalmopathy and Graves' hyperthyroidism. RNA transcripts served as template for amplifying TCR beta CDR3 sequences. An initial RT-PCR round employing HTBI primers preceded a second-round multiplex PCR. From the multiplex PCR reads, TCRdb called clonotypes with MiXCR, one entry per CDR3 protein. The table records approximately 480,000 distinct CDR3 sequences, approximately 14% of them present only once. The sequenced sample consisted of blood. These receptors were taken from a woman under 40 with Graves' ophthalmopathy.

As regards this clonotype: Possible read error: a much larger clone is one base away. J is TRBJ2-7 and V is TRBV19; 10 bases line up with TRBD1. Germline V lookup: CDR1 LNHDA, CDR2 SQIVND (reference sequence). The CDR3 contains 14 residues. This chain's CDR3 is CATTPGQGFYELYF. The DNA for the CDR3 is TGTGCCACCACACCGGGACAGGGGTTCTACGAGCTGTACTTC. The variable domain in full, completed from reference TRBV19 and TRBJ2-7, reads DGGITQSPKYLFRKEGQNVTLSCEQNLNHDAMYWYRQDPGQGLRLIYYSQIVNDFQKGDIAEGYSVSREKKESFPLTVTSAQKNPTAFYLCATTPGQGFYELYFGPGTRLTVT.

This clonotype appeared many times. This chain uses TRBV5-6 with TRBJ1-2; 8 bases are a match to TRBD1. CDR1 and CDR2 (germline): SGHDT, YYEEEE. The CDR3 covers 13 residues. Trimming took 4 bases from V and 7 from J; bases not matched to a gene: 6. The CDR3 nucleotides read TGTGCCAGCAGCCCGGACAGGGTGTTTGGCTACACCTTC. Amino acid sequence: CASSPDRVFGYTF.

This clonotype was recorded many times. V is TRBV6-1 and J is TRBJ2-3, with 7 positions matching TRBD1. Germline CDR1 is MNHNS and CDR2 is SASEGT. With V trimmed by 7 bases and J by 3 bases, 4 bases remained unmatched. The CDR3 extends over 13 amino acids. The CDR3 protein is CASKGRGTDTQYF. The DNA of the CDR3 is TGTGCCAGCAAGGGCAGGGGGACAGATACGCAGTATTTT.

This clonotype was seen repeatedly, ten times or more. The rearrangement links TRBV28 to TRBJ1-5; 11 positions match TRBD1. CDR1 and CDR2 from the germline V gene are MDHEN and SYDVKM. The CDR3 length is 16 residues. V shed 6 bases, J shed 7 bases, and the junction held 11 bases outside the gene matches. The DNA of the CDR3 is TGTGCCAGCAGCTCCTGGACAGGGGGCCTTAACCAGCCCCAGCATTTT. Translating gives CASSSWTGGLNQPQHF.

This clonotype was detected a few times. The chain is built from TRBV12-3 or TRBV12-4 and TRBJ2-2; 7 bases agree with TRBD2. Trimming removed 3 bases from V and 5 bases from J; junction bases left unmatched: 15. This CDR3 spans 18 amino acids. In DNA, the CDR3 is TGTGCCAGCAGTTTGGGACTATCCGCGATTCCTTCAACCGGGGAGCTGTTTTTT. Translation gives CASSLGLSAIPSTGELFF.

This clonotype came up many times. The chain is built from TRBV5-1 and TRBJ2-2, with 9 positions matching TRBD1. This CDR3 spans 15 amino acids. J gave up 8 bases and V 4 bases, and 9 bases lay outside the gene matches. Germline V gene data show CDR1 as SGHRS and CDR2 as YFSETQ. The DNA of the CDR3 is TGCGCCAGCAGCGCCGGGACAGGGAAGAAGGGGGAGCTGTTTTTT. This encodes CASSAGTGKKGELFF.

This clonotype was recorded at least ten times. This rearrangement joins TRBV12-3 or TRBV12-4 to TRBJ1-2; unclear D gene. The CDR3 contains 13 residues. V lost 6 bases and J 8 bases, leaving 16 bases between the germline ends. As DNA, the CDR3 is TGTGCCAGCAGCACAGACGGAGTCGGGGGCTACACCTTC. Its protein product is CASSTDGVGGYTF.

This clonotype was seen many times. The V gene is TRBV7-3, the J gene TRBJ2-2, with 7 bases matching TRBD1. This CDR3 region has 15 residues. The V gene's germline CDR1 is SGHTA and CDR2 FQGTGA. V lost 7 bases and J lost 7; bases outside the gene matches: 12. As DNA, the CDR3 is TGTGCCAGCAACTCGACAGGGAGCGAGGGCGGGGAGCTGTTTTTT. Protein: CASNSTGSEGGELFF.

This clonotype came up many times. The chain carries TRBV7-8 and TRBJ1-2, with D unresolved. Looked up from germline, CDR1 is SGHVS and CDR2 is FQNEAQ. This CDR3 comprises 15 residues. Trimming stripped 5 bases from V and 5 bases from J, with 18 bases between. The CDR3 DNA sequence: TGTGCCAGCAGCCCCAATGTCGGCTCAAGTTATGGCTACACCTTC. Its translation is CASSPNVGSSYGYTF. Variable domain in full (rest from reference TRBV7-8 and TRBJ1-2): GAGVSQSPRYKVAKRGQDVALRCDPISGHVSLFWYQQALGQGPEFLTYFQNEAQLDKSGLPSDRFFAERPEGSVSTLKIQRTQQEDSAVYLCASSPNVGSSYGYTFGSGTRLTVV.